This TCR beta chain appears in the sequencing data of a study of cytomegalovirus exposure and HLA in healthy donors. The germline gives CDR1 SGHRS, CDR2 YFSETQ. V dropped 4 bases and J dropped 0 bases, with 15 bases sitting between them. The CDR3 totals 16 residues. PCR was performed using 60 Vbeta and 13 Jbeta primers. The method was immunoSEQ multiplex PCR; TCRdb's version includes in-frame clones alone and lacks a portion of them. This sample has around 190,000 clones, with less than 85% found just once. V usage is TRBV5-1 and J usage is TRBJ2-3; TRBD2 is a possible D gene (6 bases). Sequenced material: PBMCs. The sequence came from a middle-aged man in good health and CMV-seronegative. The CDR3 DNA follows: TGCGCCAGCAGCCGGGGTAGCGGCCTCAGCACAGATACGCAGTATTTT. This codes for CASSRGSGLSTDTQYF.